This TCR beta chain derives from a study of tumor-infiltrating lymphocytes in primary liver carcinoma. Study-wide background: The study included patients who were men and women aged 30 to 69 years.

This CDR3 region has 15 residues. Germline V lookup: CDR1 LGHNA, CDR2 YNFKEQ. Making TCR beta cDNA involved approximately 480 ng total RNA and a constant-region primer. Generation of the TCR beta libraries relied on three nested multiplex PCR rounds using slightly modified ARM-PCR. TRBV1-TRBV30 forward primers paired with a C-beta reverse primer were used in the first two PCR rounds, which ran approximately 10 cycles each. TCRdb redid the calling of the multiplex PCR reads with MiXCR, one entry per CDR3 protein. Here the sample spans fewer than 50,000 distinct CDR3 sequences, roughly 80% being singletons. Worth noting for this clonotype: Its antigen is not identified. At one end, the junction sequence differs from germline, possibly due to a read error.

Overall study results and limits: Pairs of tumor regions overlapped more than tumor-adjacent and tumor-blood pairs did.

Between roughly 17 and 30 mg of unsorted bulk tissue served as the source from which RNA and DNA were co-extracted. Surgical resection served as treatment for the primary liver carcinoma of these patients. This receptor was identified in a woman aged 25 to 39 with primary liver carcinoma and hepatitis B virus infection. This rearrangement joins TRBV4-2 to TRBJ2-5; D may match TRBD1 or TRBD2 (6 bases each). Specimen: tumor-adjacent normal liver tissue. This chain's CDR3 is CASSQGGLGGEIQYF. DNA for the CDR3: TGTGCTAGCAGCCAAGGGGGACTTGGCGGAGAGATCCAGTACTTC.